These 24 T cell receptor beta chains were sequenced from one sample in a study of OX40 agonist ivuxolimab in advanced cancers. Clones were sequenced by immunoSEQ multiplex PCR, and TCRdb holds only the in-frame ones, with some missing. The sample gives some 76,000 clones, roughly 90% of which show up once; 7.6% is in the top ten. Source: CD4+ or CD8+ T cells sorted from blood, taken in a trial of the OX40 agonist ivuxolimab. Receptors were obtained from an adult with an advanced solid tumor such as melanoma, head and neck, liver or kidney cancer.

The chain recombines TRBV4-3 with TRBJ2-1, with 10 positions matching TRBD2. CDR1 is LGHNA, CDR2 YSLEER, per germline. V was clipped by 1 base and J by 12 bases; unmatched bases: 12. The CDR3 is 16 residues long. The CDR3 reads CASSQGFGLAGVAQFF. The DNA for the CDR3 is TGCGCCAGCAGCCAAGGGTTCGGGCTAGCGGGGGTGGCGCAGTTCTTC.

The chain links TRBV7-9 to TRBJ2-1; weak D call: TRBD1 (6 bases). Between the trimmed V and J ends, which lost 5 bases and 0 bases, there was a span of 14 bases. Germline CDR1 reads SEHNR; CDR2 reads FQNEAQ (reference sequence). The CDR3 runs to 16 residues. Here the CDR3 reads CASSGRQVRSYNEQFF. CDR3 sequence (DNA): TGTGCCAGCAGCGGACGACAGGTCCGCTCCTACAATGAGCAGTTCTTC.

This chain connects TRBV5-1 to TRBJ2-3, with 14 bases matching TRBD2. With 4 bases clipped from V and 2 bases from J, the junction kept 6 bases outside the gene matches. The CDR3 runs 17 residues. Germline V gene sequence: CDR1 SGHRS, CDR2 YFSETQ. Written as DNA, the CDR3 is TGCGCCAGCAGCCTTAGGGGACTAGCGGGGGTCACAGATACGCAGTATTTT. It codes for CASSLRGLAGVTDTQYF.

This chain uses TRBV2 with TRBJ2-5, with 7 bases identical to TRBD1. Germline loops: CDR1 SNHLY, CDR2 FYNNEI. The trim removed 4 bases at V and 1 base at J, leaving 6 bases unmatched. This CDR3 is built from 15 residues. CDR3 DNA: TGTGCCAGCAGTGCCGGCTGGACAGGCCAAGAGACCCAGTACTTC. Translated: CASSAGWTGQETQYF.

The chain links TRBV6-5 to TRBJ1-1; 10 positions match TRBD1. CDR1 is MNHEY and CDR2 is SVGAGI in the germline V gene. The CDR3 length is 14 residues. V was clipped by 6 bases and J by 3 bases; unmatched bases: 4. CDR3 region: CASRRQGADTEAFF. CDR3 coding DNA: TGTGCCAGCAGAAGACAGGGGGCGGACACTGAAGCTTTCTTT.

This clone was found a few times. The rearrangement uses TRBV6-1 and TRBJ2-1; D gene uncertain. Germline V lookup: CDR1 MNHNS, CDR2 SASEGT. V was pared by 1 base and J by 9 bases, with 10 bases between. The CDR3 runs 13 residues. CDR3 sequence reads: CASSEVLTGEQFF. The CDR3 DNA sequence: TGTGCCAGCAGTGAAGTTTTGACTGGTGAGCAGTTCTTC.

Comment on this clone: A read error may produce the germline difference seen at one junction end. The CDR3 region is CASSPGTGGSQPQHF. CDR3 DNA sequence: TGTGCTAGCAGCCCCGGGACAGGGGGTAGTCAGCCCCAGCATTTT. This chain joins TRBV7-7 and TRBJ1-5, with TRBD1 matching over 11 bases. The CDR3 runs to 15 residues. In germline, CDR1 is SSHAT, CDR2 FNYEAQ (reference sequence).

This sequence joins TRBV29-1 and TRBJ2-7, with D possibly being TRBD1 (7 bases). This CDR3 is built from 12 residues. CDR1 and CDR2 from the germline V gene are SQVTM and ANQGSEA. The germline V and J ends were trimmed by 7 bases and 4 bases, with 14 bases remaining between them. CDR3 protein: CSAAGQLYEQYF. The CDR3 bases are TGCAGCGCTGCGGGACAGCTTTACGAGCAGTACTTC.

The CDR3 DNA follows: TGTGCCAGAAGCCCCCTGAAATCTGCGGGGGGTGTGGGCACCGGGGAGCTGTTTTTT. Amino acids: CARSPLKSAGGVGTGELFF. The V and J genes are TRBV5-3 and TRBJ2-2; 8 bases fit TRBD2. TRBV5-3 has ORF status, its function being uncertain. The J segment lost 4 bases and the V segment lost 4 bases, leaving 18 bases of the junction unmatched. The CDR3 is 19 amino acids.

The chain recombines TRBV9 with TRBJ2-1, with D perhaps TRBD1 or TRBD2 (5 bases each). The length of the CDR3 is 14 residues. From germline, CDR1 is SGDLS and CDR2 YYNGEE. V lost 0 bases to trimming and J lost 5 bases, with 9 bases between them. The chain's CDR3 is CASSVGGINNEQFF. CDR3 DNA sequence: TGTGCCAGCAGCGTAGGGGGGATCAACAATGAGCAGTTCTTC. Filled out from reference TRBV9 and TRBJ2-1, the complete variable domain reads DSGVTQTPKHLITATGQRVTLRCSPRSGDLSVYWYQQSLDQGLQFLIQYYNGEERAKGNILERFSAQQFPDLHSELNLSSLELGDSALYFCASSVGGINNEQFFGPGTRLTVL.

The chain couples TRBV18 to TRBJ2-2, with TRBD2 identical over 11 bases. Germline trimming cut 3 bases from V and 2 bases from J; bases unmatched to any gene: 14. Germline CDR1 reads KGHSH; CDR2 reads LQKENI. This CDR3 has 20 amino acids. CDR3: CASSPFPGLAAEINTGELFF. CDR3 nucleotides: TGTGCCAGCTCACCCTTCCCGGGACTAGCGGCCGAGATCAACACCGGGGAGCTGTTTTTT.

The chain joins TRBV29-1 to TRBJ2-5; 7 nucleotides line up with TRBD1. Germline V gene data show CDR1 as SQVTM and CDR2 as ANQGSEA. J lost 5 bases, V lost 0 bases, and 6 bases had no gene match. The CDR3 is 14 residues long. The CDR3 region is CSVEERGRGETQYF. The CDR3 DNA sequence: TGCAGCGTTGAAGAAAGGGGGCGCGGCGAGACCCAGTACTTC. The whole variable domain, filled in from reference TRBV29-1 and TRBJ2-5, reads SAVISQKPSRDICQRGTSLTIQCQVDSQVTMMFWYRQQPGQSLTLIATANQGSEATYESGFVIDKFPISRPNLTFSTLTVSNMSPEDSSIYLCSVEERGRGETQYFGPGTRLLVL.

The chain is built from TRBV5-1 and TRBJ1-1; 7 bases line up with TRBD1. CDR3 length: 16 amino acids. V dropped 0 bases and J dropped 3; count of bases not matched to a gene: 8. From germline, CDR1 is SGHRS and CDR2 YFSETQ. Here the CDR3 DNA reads TGCGCCAGCAGCTTGGAACGAGACAGGGAAGACACTGAAGCTTTCTTT. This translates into CASSLERDREDTEAFF.

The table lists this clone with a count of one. The CDR3 nucleotides read TGTGCCAGCACGTGGGGGGAATCCTACGAGCAGTACTTC. It is translated as CASTWGESYEQYF. This chain joins TRBV6-1 and TRBJ2-7, with a tentative D call TRBD2 (6 bases). Germline CDR1 reads MNHNS; CDR2 reads SASEGT. V lost 7 bases and J 1 base, leaving 11 bases between the germline ends. CDR3 size: 13 residues.

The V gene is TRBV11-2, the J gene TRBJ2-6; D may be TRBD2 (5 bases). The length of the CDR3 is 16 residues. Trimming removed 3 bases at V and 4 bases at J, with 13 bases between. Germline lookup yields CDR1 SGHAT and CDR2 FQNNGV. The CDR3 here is CASSFRGRAGANVLTF. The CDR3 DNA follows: TGTGCCAGCAGCTTTCGGGGTCGGGCCGGGGCCAACGTCCTGACTTTC. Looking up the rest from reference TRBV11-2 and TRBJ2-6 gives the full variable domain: EAGVAQSPRYKIIEKRQSVAFWCNPISGHATLYWYQQILGQGPKLLIQFQNNGVVDDSQLPKDRFSAERLKGVDSTLKIQPAKLEDSAVYLCASSFRGRAGANVLTFGAGSRLTVL.

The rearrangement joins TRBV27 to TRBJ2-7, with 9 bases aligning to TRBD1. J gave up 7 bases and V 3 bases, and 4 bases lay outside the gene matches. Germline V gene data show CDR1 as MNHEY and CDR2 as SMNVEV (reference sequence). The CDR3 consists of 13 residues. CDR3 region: CASSFGTGREQYF. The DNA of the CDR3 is TGTGCCAGCAGTTTCGGGACAGGGAGGGAGCAGTACTTC.

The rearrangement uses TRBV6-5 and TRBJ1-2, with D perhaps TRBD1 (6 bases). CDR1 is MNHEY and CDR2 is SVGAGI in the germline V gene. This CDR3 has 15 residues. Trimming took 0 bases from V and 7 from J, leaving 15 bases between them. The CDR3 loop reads CASSYSNWDIGGYTF. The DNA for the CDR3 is TGTGCCAGCAGTTACTCGAACTGGGACATTGGTGGCTACACCTTC.

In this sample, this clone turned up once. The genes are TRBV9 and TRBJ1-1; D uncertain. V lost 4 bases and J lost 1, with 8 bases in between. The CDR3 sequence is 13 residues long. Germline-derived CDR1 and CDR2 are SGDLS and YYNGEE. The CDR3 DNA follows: TGTGCCAGCAGCCCCTTGGGGAACACTGAAGCTTTCTTT. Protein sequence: CASSPLGNTEAFF.

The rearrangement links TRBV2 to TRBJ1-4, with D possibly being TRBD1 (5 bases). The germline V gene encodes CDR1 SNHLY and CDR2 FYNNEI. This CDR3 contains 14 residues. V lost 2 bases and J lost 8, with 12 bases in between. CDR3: CASSESRGGEKLFF. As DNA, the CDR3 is TGTGCCAGCAGTGAAAGTAGGGGAGGGGAAAAACTGTTTTTT.

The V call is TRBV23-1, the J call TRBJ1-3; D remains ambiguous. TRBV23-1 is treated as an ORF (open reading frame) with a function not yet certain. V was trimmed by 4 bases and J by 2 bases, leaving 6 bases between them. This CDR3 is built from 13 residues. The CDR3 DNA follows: TGCGCCAGCAGTCTAGGAACTGGAAACACCATATATTTT. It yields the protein CASSLGTGNTIYF.

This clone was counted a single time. The CDR3 spells CASSEGTPNEQYF. The CDR3 nucleotides are TGTGCCAGCAGCGAGGGGACGCCTAACGAGCAGTACTTC. The chain employs TRBV5-6 and TRBJ2-7, with D possibly being TRBD1 or TRBD2 (5 bases each). The CDR3 extends over 13 amino acids. V shed 4 bases and J shed 5 bases, with 13 bases lying between them. The V gene's germline CDR1 is SGHDT and CDR2 YYEEEE.

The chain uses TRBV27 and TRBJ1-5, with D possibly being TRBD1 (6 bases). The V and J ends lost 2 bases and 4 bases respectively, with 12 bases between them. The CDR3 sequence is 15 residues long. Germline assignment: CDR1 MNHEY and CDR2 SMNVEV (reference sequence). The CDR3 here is CASSLAGHWNQPQHF. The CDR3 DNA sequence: TGTGCCAGCAGTTTAGCGGGACACTGGAATCAGCCCCAGCATTTT.

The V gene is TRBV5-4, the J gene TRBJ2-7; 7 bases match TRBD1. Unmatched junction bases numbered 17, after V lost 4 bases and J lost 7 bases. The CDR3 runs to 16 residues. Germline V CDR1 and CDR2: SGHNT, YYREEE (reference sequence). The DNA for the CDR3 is TGTGCCAGCAGCCCGGTCCAAGGACAGGTGTTCGGAGAGCAGTACTTC. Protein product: CASSPVQGQVFGEQYF.

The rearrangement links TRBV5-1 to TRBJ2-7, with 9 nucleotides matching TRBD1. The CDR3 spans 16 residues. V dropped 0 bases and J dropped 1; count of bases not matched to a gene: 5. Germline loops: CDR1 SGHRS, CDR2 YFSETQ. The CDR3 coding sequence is TGCGCCAGCAGCTTGGGGGACAGGGAATTATCCTACGAGCAGTACTTC. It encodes CASSLGDRELSYEQYF.